This is a list of T cell receptor beta chains from one sample in a study of blood T cells in healthy people across ages. TCRdb passed the 5' RACE reads through MiXCR, listing each CDR3 protein once. This table has 1.5 million or so distinct CDR3 sequences, around two fifths appearing once. Input material: blood. These receptors were collected from a young woman in good health. Both conserved end residues are part of each CDR3. The D gene is left open where the match is weak. Clone sizes are given selectively: once, few, many, or a class where the clone is expanded.

J: TRBJ1-1; size: .; V: TRBV29-1; D: .; CDR3: CSGSEAYTEAFF; DNA: TGCAGCGGGTCTGAAGCCTACACTGAAGCTTTCTTT
J: TRBJ2-1; size: .; V: TRBV3-1; D: .; CDR3: CAISGTPGGTTYNEQFF; DNA: TGTGCCATCTCCGGGACCCCCGGTGGGACAACTTACAATGAGCAGTTCTTC
J: TRBJ2-7; size: .; V: TRBV14; D: .; CDR3: CAGSPTGTTNYEQYF; DNA: TGTGCCGGCAGCCCCACCGGGACCACAAACTACGAGCAGTACTTC
J: TRBJ2-7; size: .; V: TRBV12-3/TRBV12-4; D: .; CDR3: CASSLYPTGAGISYEQYF; DNA: TGTGCCAGCAGTTTATACCCAACAGGCGCAGGGATTTCCTACGAGCAGTACTTC
J: TRBJ1-5; size: once; V: TRBV4-1; D: .; CDR3: CASSPEGHPFNQPQHF; DNA: TGCGCCAGCAGCCCAGAGGGTCACCCGTTCAATCAGCCCCAGCATTTT
J: TRBJ2-3; size: .; V: TRBV12-3/TRBV12-4; D: .; CDR3: CAGRATDTQYF; DNA: TGTGCCGGCAGGGCCACGGATACGCAGTATTTT
J: TRBJ1-1; size: .; V: TRBV5-6; D: TRBD1; CDR3: CASSSGQLTEAFF; DNA: TGTGCCAGCAGCTCGGGACAGCTCACTGAAGCTTTCTTT
J: TRBJ2-3; size: few; V: TRBV6-5; D: TRBD2; CDR3: CASRRFSGANTDTQYF; DNA: TGTGCCAGCAGGCGATTTAGCGGGGCTAACACAGATACGCAGTATTTT
J: TRBJ2-7; size: .; V: TRBV20-1; D: .; CDR3: CSARPRTGKSYEQYF; DNA: TGCAGTGCTAGGCCTCGAACGGGAAAATCCTACGAGCAGTACTTC
J: TRBJ2-5; size: few; V: TRBV3-1; D: .; CDR3: CASSLGYLQETQYF; DNA: TGTGCCAGCAGTCTCGGGTACCTACAAGAGACCCAGTACTTC
J: TRBJ2-5; size: few; V: TRBV5-1; D: .; CDR3: CASSRTDSTQETQYF; DNA: TGCGCCAGCAGCCGCACGGACAGTACTCAAGAGACCCAGTACTTC
J: TRBJ2-1; size: .; V: TRBV19; D: .; CDR3: CASSIEREQFF; DNA: TGTGCCAGTAGTATAGAGCGGGAGCAGTTCTTC
J: TRBJ2-1; size: few; V: TRBV9; D: .; CDR3: CASRSSDFGEQFF; DNA: TGTGCCAGCAGATCTTCGGACTTCGGTGAGCAGTTCTTC
J: TRBJ2-7; size: .; V: TRBV5-1; D: .; CDR3: CASSLASSGHEQYF; DNA: TGCGCCAGCAGCTTGGCGTCTAGTGGCCATGAGCAGTACTTC
J: TRBJ1-1; size: few; V: TRBV27; D: .; CDR3: CASGSPRAFF; DNA: TGTGCCAGCGGAAGTCCCCGAGCTTTCTTT
J: TRBJ2-7; size: .; V: TRBV7-2; D: .; CDR3: CASSLFSTLATYEQYF; DNA: TGTGCCAGCAGCTTATTCTCGACTCTAGCAACCTACGAGCAGTACTTC
J: TRBJ1-2; size: few; V: TRBV5-1; D: .; CDR3: CASSSDIYYGYTF; DNA: TGCGCCAGCAGCTCGGACATCTACTATGGCTACACCTTC
J: TRBJ1-1; size: few; V: TRBV7-8; D: TRBD1; CDR3: CASSWGQMNTEAFF; DNA: TGTGCCAGCAGCTGGGGACAGATGAACACTGAAGCTTTCTTT
J: TRBJ2-3; size: .; V: TRBV7-2; D: .; CDR3: CASRITGTARENTQYF; DNA: TGTGCCAGCAGAATAACCGGGACGGCGAGGGAAAATACGCAGTATTTT
J: TRBJ1-1; size: .; V: TRBV30; D: .; CDR3: CAWSVLGGRNTEAFF; DNA: TGTGCCTGGAGTGTACTGGGGGGCAGGAACACTGAAGCTTTCTTT
J: TRBJ1-2; size: .; V: TRBV20-1; D: .; CDR3: CSARRSGGYTF; DNA: TGCAGTGCTAGACGCTCCGGGGGCTACACCTTC
J: TRBJ2-7; size: .; V: TRBV29-1; D: .; CDR3: CSVEGVQGLSNEQYF; DNA: TGCAGCGTTGAAGGCGTCCAGGGCCTCTCTAACGAGCAGTACTTC
J: TRBJ2-5; size: .; V: TRBV20-1; D: TRBD2; CDR3: CSAITSGAETQYF; DNA: TGCAGTGCTATTACTAGCGGGGCCGAGACCCAGTACTTC
J: TRBJ1-6; size: .; V: TRBV20-1; D: .; CDR3: CSARRVNQSPLHF; DNA: TGCAGTGCTAGACGGGTAAATCAATCACCCCTCCACTTT
J: TRBJ2-5; size: many; V: TRBV7-2; D: TRBD2; CDR3: CASSMAGLASETQYF; DNA: TGTGCCAGCAGCATGGCGGGACTAGCATCCGAGACCCAGTACTTC
J: TRBJ2-7; size: few; V: TRBV29-1; D: .; CDR3: CSAGDVTYEQYF; DNA: TGCAGCGCCGGGGACGTTACCTACGAGCAGTACTTC
J: TRBJ2-1; size: many; V: TRBV6-2/TRBV6-3; D: TRBD2; CDR3: CASSSSSGSRDNEQFF; DNA: TGTGCCAGCAGTTCATCTAGCGGGAGTAGGGACAATGAGCAGTTCTTC
J: TRBJ1-2; size: .; V: TRBV21-1; D: .; CDR3: CAATIRGQVLFYGYTF; DNA: TGTGCCGCGACTATCCGAGGACAGGTACTTTTCTATGGCTACACCTTC
J: TRBJ1-6; size: few; V: TRBV4-2; D: .; CDR3: CASSTSGNSPLHF; DNA: TGTGCCAGCAGCACTTCCGGAAATTCACCCCTCCACTTT
J: TRBJ2-7; size: once; V: TRBV6-5; D: .; CDR3: CASRAGFNEQYF; DNA: TGTGCCAGCAGGGCGGGGTTCAATGAGCAGTACTTC